This TCR beta chain originates from a study of blood T cell repertoires in COVID-19. Overall study context: Sites in the United States, Italy and Spain provided acute and convalescent COVID-19 samples.

Germline values: CDR1 SNHLY, CDR2 FYNNEI. This CDR3 is built from 14 residues. Trimming took 3 bases from V and 5 from J, leaving 14 bases between them. Participant reports of clinical history set cohort assignment. Study processing details: Using reference gene primer amplification, nucleated cell counts were estimated. Repertoires were generated with immunoSEQ multiplex PCR, while TCRdb's copy carries only in-frame clones and drops some. V, J and clone size are taken as reported in that table, and D and trimming were inferred from the DNA itself. The sample holds approximately 470,000 clones, around 87% seen once.

The specimen sequenced was PBMCs or T cells enriched from blood (not recorded which). This rearrangement joins TRBV2 to TRBJ2-7; the D gene is possibly TRBD2 (5 bases). This clonotype was sampled from a woman under 30 who had recovered from COVID-19. CDR3 sequence (DNA): TGTGCCAGCAGTGAGGCCCTAGCAGGCAACGAGCAGTACTTC. It yields the protein CASSEALAGNEQYF.